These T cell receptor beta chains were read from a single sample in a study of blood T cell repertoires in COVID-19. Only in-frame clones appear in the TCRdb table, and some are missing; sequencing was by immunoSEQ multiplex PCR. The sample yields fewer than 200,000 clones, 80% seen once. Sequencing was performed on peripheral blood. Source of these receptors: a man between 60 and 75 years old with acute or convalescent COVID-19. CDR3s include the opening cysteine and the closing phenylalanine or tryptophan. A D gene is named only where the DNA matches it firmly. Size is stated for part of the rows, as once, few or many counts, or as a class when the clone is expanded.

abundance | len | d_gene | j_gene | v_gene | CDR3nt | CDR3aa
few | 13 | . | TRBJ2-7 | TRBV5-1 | TGCGCCAGCAGCTTGGCCGGGGGTCTCGAGCAGTACTTC | CASSLAGGLEQYF
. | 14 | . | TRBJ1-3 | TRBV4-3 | TGCGCCAGCAGCTCTACAGGGTCTGGAAACACCATATATTTT | CASSSTGSGNTIYF
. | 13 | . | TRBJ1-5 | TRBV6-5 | TGTGCCAGCAGTTTAACTGGCAATCAGCCCCAGCATTTT | CASSLTGNQPQHF
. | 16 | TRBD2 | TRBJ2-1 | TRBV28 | TGTGCCAGCAGTTCTGTCTCTAGCGGATGGCACAATGAGCAGTTCTTC | CASSSVSSGWHNEQFF
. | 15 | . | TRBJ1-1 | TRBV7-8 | TGTGCCAGCAGCTTAGCGACCGGGACTAATACTGAAGCTTTCTTT | CASSLATGTNTEAFF
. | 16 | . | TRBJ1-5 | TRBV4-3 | TGCGCCAGCAGCCCCCAAATCCGGTCAGGGAATCAGCCCCAGCATTTT | CASSPQIRSGNQPQHF
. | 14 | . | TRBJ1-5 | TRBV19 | TGTGCCAGTAGTATGGGCCGGAACAATCAGCCCCAGCATTTT | CASSMGRNNQPQHF
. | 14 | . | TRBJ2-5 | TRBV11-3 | TGTGCCAGCAGCTTAGAGGGGAGTTGGGAGACCCAGTACTTC | CASSLEGSWETQYF
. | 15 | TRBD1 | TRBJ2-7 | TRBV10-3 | TGTGCCATCAGTGAATCGGGACAGGGTTCCTACGAGCAGTACTTC | CAISESGQGSYEQYF
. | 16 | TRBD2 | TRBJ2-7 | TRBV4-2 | TGTGCCAGCAGCCAGGGGACTAGCGGGAGCTTGTCCGAGCAGTACTTC | CASSQGTSGSLSEQYF
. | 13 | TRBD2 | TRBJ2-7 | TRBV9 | TGTGCCAGCAGCGTAGATAGCGGGGGCGAGCAGTACTTC | CASSVDSGGEQYF
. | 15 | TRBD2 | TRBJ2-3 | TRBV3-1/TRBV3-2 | TGTGCCAGCAGCCAAGCGGGAGGAAGCACAGATACGCAGTATTTT | CASSQAGGSTDTQYF
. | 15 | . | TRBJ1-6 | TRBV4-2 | TGTGCCAGCAGCCAAGGGGAGGAGGGTGGGTCACCCCTCCACTTT | CASSQGEEGGSPLHF
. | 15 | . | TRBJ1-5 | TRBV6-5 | TGTGCCAGCAGTTACCGGCCGGACAGTTATCAGCCCCAGCATTTT | CASSYRPDSYQPQHF
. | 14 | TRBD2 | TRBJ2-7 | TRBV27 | TGTGCCAGCAGTTGGGGACTAGCGGGAGGAGAGCAGTACTTC | CASSWGLAGGEQYF
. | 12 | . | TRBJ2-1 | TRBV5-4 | TGTGCCAGCAGCAAAACAGGGATTGAGCAGTTCTTC | CASSKTGIEQFF
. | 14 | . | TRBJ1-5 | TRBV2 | TGTGCCAGCAGTCGGGACAACGCCGATCAGCCCCAGCATTTT | CASSRDNADQPQHF
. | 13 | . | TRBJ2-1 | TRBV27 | TGTGCCAGCAGTTTATCTCAAAACAATGAGCAGTTCTTC | CASSLSQNNEQFF
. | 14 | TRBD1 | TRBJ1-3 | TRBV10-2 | TGCGCCAGCAGGACAGGGGCTACTGGAAACACCATATATTTT | CASRTGATGNTIYF
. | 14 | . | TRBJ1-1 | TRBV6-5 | TGTGCCAGCAGCAAACTAACGGGGAACACTGAAGCTTTCTTT | CASSKLTGNTEAFF
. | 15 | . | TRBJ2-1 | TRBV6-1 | TGTGCCAGCAGTGAAGCGGGGGGTAGCAGGAATGAGCAGTTCTTC | CASSEAGGSRNEQFF
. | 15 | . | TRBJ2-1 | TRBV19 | TGTGCCAGTAGTCAACTAGCAGGCAATTACAATGAGCAGTTCTTC | CASSQLAGNYNEQFF
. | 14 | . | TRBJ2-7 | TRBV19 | TGTGCCAGTAGTATCAACAGGGAATCCTACGAGCAGTACTTC | CASSINRESYEQYF
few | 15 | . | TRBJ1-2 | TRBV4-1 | TGCGCCAGCAGCCAAGTAGGCAGAGGTTTGTATGGCTACACCTTC | CASSQVGRGLYGYTF
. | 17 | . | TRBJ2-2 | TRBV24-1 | TGTGCCACCAGTGATTTGTCAGGCGGCAGGGCCCCCGGGGAGCTGTTTTTT | CATSDLSGGRAPGELFF
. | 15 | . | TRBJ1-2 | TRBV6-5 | TGTGCCAGCAGTTACTCTTATGGCCGTAACTATGGCTACACCTTC | CASSYSYGRNYGYTF